The clone carrying this T cell receptor beta chain appeared many times. Its target is not known. The CDR3 runs 18 residues. Germline CDR1 reads SGDLS; CDR2 reads YYNGEE. Trimming took 6 bases from V and 4 from J, leaving 28 bases between them. The source of the sample is a study of neurological immune-mediated disorders. PBMCs numbering 2 million and stored at -80 C yielded the unsorted libraries. One entry per CDR3 protein, called by TCRdb with MiXCR from the 5' RACE reads. This sample has tens of thousands of distinct CDR3 sequences, with just over 5% found just once. Study outcomes and limitations: When the repertoires were grouped phylogenetically, those of 18 of the 34 multiple sclerosis patients came together in a single cluster of related CDR3 sequences, which points to a possible repertoire-level signature.

The TCR originated in a woman in her 30s with multiple sclerosis. Sequenced input: PBMCs. V gene TRBV9 combines with J gene TRBJ2-5; D tentatively fits TRBD1 or TRBD2 (5 bases each). CDR3 DNA: TGTGCCAGCACCTGGTCCGTCGACGGGACCCTTCGACGAGAGACCCAGTACTTC. It is translated as CASTWSVDGTLRRETQYF.